This T cell receptor beta chain was captured by sequencing in a study of technical replicates of blood from a few donors. V was clipped by 0 bases and J by 5 bases, with 13 bases between them. The CDR3 sequence is 15 residues long. CDR1 is GTSNPN and CDR2 is SVGIG in the germline V gene (reference sequence). Assay used: immunoSEQ multiplex PCR; TCRdb lists only in-frame clones, some missing. The sample includes 70,000 to 95,000 clones, nearly 98% seen only once; the top ten take approximately 0.3%. The sample was T cells isolated from PBMCs. The receptor was isolated from a human donor in good health. The V call is TRBV30, the J call TRBJ2-2; a weak D match, TRBD2 (5 bases). CDR3 bases: TGTGCCTGGAGTGTACTGGGCGGGCGTACCGGGGAGCTGTTTTTT. It encodes CAWSVLGGRTGELFF. Based on the CDR3 plus reference TRBV30 and TRBJ2-2, the full variable domain is SQTIHQWPATLVQPVGSPLSLECTVEGTSNPNLYWYRQAAGRGLQLLFYSVGIGQISSEVPQNLSASRPQDRQFILSSKKLLLSDSGFYLCAWSVLGGRTGELFFGEGSRLTVL.